A single TCR beta chain is shown here with its context. Its target is not known. Method: immunoSEQ multiplex PCR; TCRdb's copy keeps in-frame clones and lacks some. The table lists 80,000 or so clones, about 90% of them singletons. This CDR3 contains 16 residues. J gave up 7 bases and V 5 bases, and 11 bases lay outside the gene matches. Germline lookup yields CDR1 MDHEN and CDR2 SYDVKM. The data belong to a study of OX40 agonist ivuxolimab in advanced cancers. Study overall: Patients were given ivuxolimab, an antibody that agonizes OX40 (CD134). Participants, roughly 81% male, averaged approximately 60 years of age, ranging from about 23 to 90. It was permissible to have had prior anti-PD-1, anti-PD-L1 or anti-CTLA-4 therapy, and 40% had some.

Broader study findings: Clonal expansion was seen in CD4+ and CD8+ blood T cells by week 6 at 0.1 to 3.0 mg/kg.

This sample comprised CD4+ or CD8+ T cells sorted from blood, obtained in a trial of the OX40 agonist ivuxolimab. The chain is built from TRBV28 and TRBJ1-6; TRBD1 aligns across 7 bases. This clonotype was sampled from an adult with an advanced solid tumor such as melanoma, head and neck, liver or kidney cancer. In DNA form, the CDR3 reads TGTGCCAGCAGTACCCATCCACAGGGGCCGAATTCACCCCTCCACTTT. It encodes CASSTHPQGPNSPLHF.